The 26 T cell receptor beta chains below all came from one sample that was sequenced in a study of control samples from healthy donors and cancer patients. Here immunoSEQ multiplex PCR was the method, and the copy in TCRdb shows in-frame clones only, minus some. The profile shows around 130,000 clones, under 90% of them singletons. Sequencing used PBMCs. All receptors come from a man aged 50 to 59 with head and neck cancer.

V and J are TRBV4-2 and TRBJ1-6; a weak D match, TRBD1 (6 bases). V lost 4 bases to trimming and J lost 3 bases, with 19 bases between them. CDR3 size: 18 residues. CDR1 and CDR2 (germline): LGHNA, YNFKEQ. CDR3 nucleotides: TGTGCCAGCAGCCCCGTGGGGGGCCGCGACTTCTATAATTCACCCCTCCACTTT. Translated, it gives CASSPVGGRDFYNSPLHF.

The V call is TRBV11-1, the J call TRBJ2-7, with TRBD1 as a possible D gene (6 bases). The CDR3 runs to 15 residues. CDR1 and CDR2 from the germline V gene are SGHAT and FQDESV (reference sequence). V was pared by 4 bases and J by 0 bases, with 13 bases between. Here the CDR3 DNA reads TGTGCCAGCAGCTGGGAGACAGGTGCCTCCTACGAGCAGTACTTC. As protein: CASSWETGASYEQYF. The whole variable domain, remainder taken from reference TRBV11-1 and TRBJ2-7, is EAEVAQSPRYKITEKSQAVAFWCDPISGHATLYWYRQILGQGPELLVQFQDESVVDDSQLPKDRFSAERLKGVDSTLKIQPAELGDSAMYLCASSWETGASYEQYFGPGTRLTVT.

The gene calls are TRBV27 and TRBJ1-1; possibly TRBD1 for D (5 bases). The CDR3 loop spans 14 amino acids. With 5 bases removed from V and 0 bases from J, the gap between germline ends came to 10 bases. The V gene's germline CDR1 is MNHEY and CDR2 SMNVEV (reference sequence). The DNA for the CDR3 is TGTGCCAGCAGTCCCCAGACAGTGAACACTGAAGCTTTCTTT. Translated, it gives CASSPQTVNTEAFF.

The V gene is TRBV27, the J gene TRBJ2-7; D remains ambiguous. Germline V lookup: CDR1 MNHEY, CDR2 SMNVEV (reference sequence). The CDR3 covers 13 residues. V lost 4 bases to trimming and J lost 2 bases, with 9 bases between them. This CDR3 is CASSSGSAYEQYF. Written as DNA, the CDR3 is TGTGCCAGCAGTTCGGGTAGTGCCTACGAGCAGTACTTC.

The chain joins TRBV4-1 to TRBJ2-5; 14 nucleotides match TRBD2. The V and J ends lost 4 bases and 5 bases, in that order; junction bases with no gene match: 6. Germline V lookup: CDR1 MGHRA, CDR2 YSYEKL. The CDR3 is 16 residues long. Here the CDR3 reads CASSPGTSGSGETQYF. In DNA, the CDR3 is TGCGCCAGCAGCCCCGGGACTAGCGGGAGCGGTGAGACCCAGTACTTC.

The V and J genes are TRBV28 and TRBJ2-1; 8 nucleotides match TRBD2. Germline CDR1 is MDHEN and CDR2 is SYDVKM. J lost 9 bases, V lost 5 bases, and 15 bases had no gene match. The CDR3 runs 16 residues. The CDR3 reads CASSPGGTRIYSEQFF. CDR3 DNA sequence: TGTGCCAGCAGTCCTGGGGGGACTAGAATTTATAGTGAGCAGTTCTTC. Drawing the rest from reference TRBV28 and TRBJ2-1, the complete variable domain is DVKVTQSSRYLVKRTGEKVFLECVQDMDHENMFWYRQDPGLGLRLIYFSYDVKMKEKGDIPEGYSVSREKKERFSLILESASTNQTSMYLCASSPGGTRIYSEQFFGPGTRLTVL.

The chain joins TRBV12-3 or TRBV12-4 to TRBJ1-6; no firm D call. The V end lost 2 bases, the J end lost 7 bases, and 6 bases lay between the germline ends. This CDR3 region has 13 residues. The CDR3, as DNA: TGTGCCAGCAGTTTAAATGGGAATTCACCCCTCCACTTT. Amino acid sequence: CASSLNGNSPLHF.

The rearrangement joins TRBV2 to TRBJ2-3; 11 bases match TRBD2. The CDR3 is made up of 15 amino acids. Germline CDR1 reads SNHLY; CDR2 reads FYNNEI. V lost 6 bases to trimming and J lost 4 bases; unmatched junction nucleotides: 6. CDR3 DNA: TGTGCCAGCAGGGAGACTAGCGGGAATGCAGATACGCAGTATTTT. Protein: CASRETSGNADTQYF.

V gene TRBV3-1 (or the pseudogene TRBV3-2) combines with J gene TRBJ1-1; 8 bases agree with TRBD1. J was trimmed by 5 bases and V by 3 bases; bases with no gene match: 8. The CDR3 is 15 amino acids. Germline CDR1 and CDR2: LGHDT and YNNKEL (reference sequence). The CDR3 nucleotides read TGTGCCAGCAGCCAGCCGGACAGGGCGAATACTGAAGCTTTCTTT. It codes for CASSQPDRANTEAFF.

This chain joins TRBV18 and TRBJ2-5; 9 bases map to TRBD2. V was pared by 6 bases and J by 7 bases, with 6 bases of the junction left unmatched. This CDR3 has 13 residues. CDR1 is KGHSH and CDR2 is LQKENI in the germline V gene. CDR3 coding DNA: TGTGCCAGCTCCCAAGGACTAGCGCCGACCCAGTACTTC. This sequence encodes CASSQGLAPTQYF.

The V gene is TRBV2, the J gene TRBJ2-3, with 7 bases that match TRBD2. Germline CDR1 SNHLY, CDR2 FYNNEI. CDR3 length: 17 amino acids. V trimming: 1 base; J trimming: 3 bases; junction bases outside the gene matches: 10. The CDR3 DNA reads as TGTGCCAGCAGTGAAGTCGTGGGGGAGCGGGGTACAGATACGCAGTATTTT. Its protein product is CASSEVVGERGTDTQYF.

To note about this clone: The sample carries other DNA sequences with the same CDR3. V usage is TRBV7-6 and J usage is TRBJ1-3, with a tentative D call TRBD1 (5 bases). This CDR3 has 14 amino acids. Germline V gives CDR1 SGHVS, CDR2 FNYEAQ. The ends were cut back, 5 bases at V and 2 bases at J, with 10 bases in the middle. The CDR3 is CASSLTGTGNTIYF. The CDR3 nucleotides are TGTGCCAGCAGCCTCACAGGAACTGGAAACACCATATATTTT.

This chain connects TRBV6-5 to TRBJ1-4; no firm D call. Germline V gene sequence: CDR1 MNHEY, CDR2 SVGAGI. There are 15 residues in the CDR3. Trimming left V 0 bases short and J 2 bases short, with 7 bases between. CDR3 region: CASSYSLETNEKLFF. The CDR3 DNA is TGTGCCAGCAGTTACTCGTTGGAGACTAATGAAAAACTGTTTTTT.

The rearrangement joins TRBV14 to TRBJ2-7, with D unclear. The germline gives CDR1 SGHDN, CDR2 FVKESK. Trimming took 0 bases from V and 4 from J, leaving 10 bases between them. The CDR3 consists of 14 residues. The CDR3 here is CASSQEVTKYEQYF. The CDR3 coding sequence is TGTGCCAGCAGCCAAGAGGTGACGAAGTACGAGCAGTACTTC.

The V gene is TRBV4-1, the J gene TRBJ2-7; unclear D gene. Germline V gene data show CDR1 as MGHRA and CDR2 as YSYEKL. V was shortened by 1 base and J by 1 base, with 11 bases between the two germline ends. The CDR3 is 15 residues long. CDR3 nucleotide sequence: TGCGCCAGCAGCCAAGTGGTGGCCGAATCCTACGAGCAGTACTTC. Its protein product is CASSQVVAESYEQYF.

V and J are TRBV5-1 and TRBJ2-3; 7 nucleotides match TRBD1. The CDR3 contains 16 residues. V was clipped by 0 bases and J by 2 bases; unmatched bases: 6. Germline V lookup: CDR1 SGHRS, CDR2 YFSETQ. This CDR3 is CASSLGTGDSTDTQYF. The CDR3 DNA is TGCGCCAGCAGCTTGGGGACAGGAGACTCCACAGATACGCAGTATTTT. Full variable domain (outside the CDR3, taken from reference TRBV5-1 and TRBJ2-3): KAGVTQTPRYLIKTRGQQVTLSCSPISGHRSVSWYQQTPGQGLQFLFEYFSETQRNKGNFPGRFSGRQFSNSRSEMNVSTLELGDSALYLCASSLGTGDSTDTQYFGPGTRLTVL.

This chain connects TRBV11-2 to TRBJ2-5; possible D gene TRBD2, 7 bases. The CDR3 has 19 amino acids. Per the germline V gene, CDR1 is SGHAT and CDR2 is FQNNGV. Trimming pared 2 bases from V and 2 bases from J, leaving 24 bases between. CDR3: CASSLWGGTQAKIQETQYF. The CDR3, as DNA: TGTGCCAGCAGCTTATGGGGAGGGACACAGGCGAAAATACAAGAGACCCAGTACTTC.

The V gene is TRBV3-1 (or the pseudogene TRBV3-2), the J gene TRBJ2-3, with TRBD1 matching 11 bases. This CDR3 has 16 residues. Germline assignment: CDR1 LGHDT and CDR2 YNNKEL (reference sequence). The J segment lost 1 base and the V segment lost 6 bases, leaving 6 bases of the junction unmatched. The CDR3 DNA reads as TGTGCCAGCAGAAGGGACAGGGGGTCCGGCACAGATACGCAGTATTTT. Translating gives CASRRDRGSGTDTQYF.

This clone was observed a single time. The J gene is TRBJ1-5, the V gene TRBV6-1; TRBD1 matches at 7 bases. CDR3 size: 15 residues. Germline V gene data show CDR1 as MNHNS and CDR2 as SASEGT. The V segment lost 1 base and the J segment 3 bases; nucleotides outside the gene matches: 3. CDR3 region: CASSEVGGPNQPQHF. CDR3 nucleotide sequence: TGTGCCAGCAGTGAAGTAGGGGGCCCCAATCAGCCCCAGCATTTT.

The chain links TRBV4-2 to TRBJ1-1; D remains unclear. CDR1 is LGHNA and CDR2 is YNFKEQ in the germline V gene. The CDR3 spans 15 residues. V dropped 0 bases and J dropped 3 bases, with 11 bases sitting between them. For the CDR3, the DNA is TGTGCCAGCAGCCAAGATCATGGCTTTCACACTGAAGCTTTCTTT. As protein: CASSQDHGFHTEAFF.

This clone is a singleton in its sample. This chain uses TRBV28 with TRBJ2-1, with D possibly matching TRBD2 (6 bases). CDR3 size: 14 residues. Germline CDR1 and CDR2: MDHEN and SYDVKM. V was shortened by 8 bases and J by 0 bases, with 11 bases between the two germline ends. CDR3 DNA sequence: TGTGCCAGCTCCCCCGGGAGCTCCTACAATGAGCAGTTCTTC. This encodes CASSPGSSYNEQFF.

V usage is TRBV3-1 (or the pseudogene TRBV3-2) and J usage is TRBJ2-1; the D gene is possibly TRBD2 (5 bases). Germline lookup yields CDR1 LGHDT and CDR2 YNNKEL (reference sequence). V lost 1 base and J lost 15, with 16 bases in between. This CDR3 has 13 residues. The CDR3 region has the DNA TGTGCCAGCAGCCAAGGGTCTGAGGGCCGGGGGTTCTTC. This encodes CASSQGSEGRGFF.

V and J are TRBV3-1 (or the pseudogene TRBV3-2) and TRBJ1-4, with 7 bases matching TRBD1. This CDR3 is built from 16 residues. V lost 4 bases to trimming and J lost 10 bases; unmatched junction nucleotides: 15. The germline V gene has CDR1 LGHDT and CDR2 YNNKEL (reference sequence). As DNA, the CDR3 is TGTGCCAGCAGCCCGTCCTTGGACAGGAGAGAGGTAAAACTGTTTTTT. Amino acids: CASSPSLDRREVKLFF.

The chain couples TRBV19 to TRBJ2-1; 9 bases are shared with TRBD2. V was pared by 5 bases and J by 4 bases, with 6 bases of the junction left unmatched. The CDR3 loop spans 15 amino acids. Germline lookup yields CDR1 LNHDA and CDR2 SQIVND (reference sequence). CDR3 DNA: TGTGCCAGTAGTTTAAGCGGGGGGTATTACAATGAGCAGTTCTTC. It translates to CASSLSGGYYNEQFF. Using reference TRBV19 and TRBJ2-1 for the parts outside the CDR3, the full variable domain is DGGITQSPKYLFRKEGQNVTLSCEQNLNHDAMYWYRQDPGQGLRLIYYSQIVNDFQKGDIAEGYSVSREKKESFPLTVTSAQKNPTAFYLCASSLSGGYYNEQFFGPGTRLTVL.

This clone was recorded once. The gene calls are TRBV24-1 and TRBJ1-5; 7 nucleotides line up with TRBD1. V shed 3 bases and J 1 base; nucleotides not matched to a gene: 5. The CDR3 is 16 residues long. Germline values: CDR1 KGHDR, CDR2 SFDVKD. The CDR3 bases are TGTGCCACCAGTGATGGGCCAGGGGGAAGCAATCAGCCCCAGCATTTT. Protein sequence: CATSDGPGGSNQPQHF.

V and J are TRBV5-1 and TRBJ2-7, with 10 bases matching TRBD1. V gave up 0 bases and J gave up 1 base; unmatched junction bases: 4. Per the germline V gene, CDR1 is SGHRS and CDR2 is YFSETQ. This CDR3 region has 16 residues. The DNA of the CDR3 is TGCGCCAGCAGCTTGGAAGGGACAGGGGCGTCCTACGAGCAGTACTTC. Encoded protein: CASSLEGTGASYEQYF.